This T cell receptor beta chain appears in the sequencing data of a study of blood T cell repertoires in COVID-19. The germline V gene encodes CDR1 SGHNT and CDR2 YYREEE (reference sequence). J lost 2 bases, V lost 5 bases, and 12 bases had no gene match. This CDR3 has 16 residues. TCRdb's copy holds only in-frame clones and misses some; the assay was immunoSEQ multiplex PCR. The sample includes 380,000 or so clones, approximately 88% of them seen just once. The specimen sequenced was PBMCs or T cells enriched from blood (not recorded which). This chain uses TRBV5-4 with TRBJ1-1, with 7 bases fitting TRBD1. This receptor was identified in a woman between 40 and 55 years old with acute COVID-19. CDR3 sequence (DNA): TGTGCCAGCAGTGTATGGAGCAGGGGGAGTAACACTGAAGCTTTCTTT. It encodes CASSVWSRGSNTEAFF.